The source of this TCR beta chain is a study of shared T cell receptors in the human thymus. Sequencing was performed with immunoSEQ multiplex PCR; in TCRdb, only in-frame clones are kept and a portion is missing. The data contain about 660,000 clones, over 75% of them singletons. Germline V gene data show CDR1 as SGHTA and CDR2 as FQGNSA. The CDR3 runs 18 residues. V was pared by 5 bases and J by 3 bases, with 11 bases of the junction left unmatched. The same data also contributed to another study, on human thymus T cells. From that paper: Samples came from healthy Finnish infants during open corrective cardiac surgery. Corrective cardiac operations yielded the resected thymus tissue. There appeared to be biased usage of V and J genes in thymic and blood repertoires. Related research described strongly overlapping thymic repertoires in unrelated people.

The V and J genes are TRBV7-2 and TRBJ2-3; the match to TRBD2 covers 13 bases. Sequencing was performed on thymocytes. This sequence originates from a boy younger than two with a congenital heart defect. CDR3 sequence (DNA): TGTGCCAGCAGCATTAGGACTAGCGGGGGAGGGGGAACAGATACGCAGTATTTT. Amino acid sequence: CASSIRTSGGGGTDTQYF.